The 25 T cell receptor beta chains listed next were all sequenced from one sample in a study of monozygotic twins with inflammatory bowel disease. TCRdb reprocessed the 5' RACE reads, with one entry per CDR3 protein and no DNA. The sample has 300,000 to 450,000 distinct CDR3 sequences; the top ten hold 2.6%. Sequencing input: blood. Receptors originate from a human donor with ulcerative colitis or Crohn's disease, or a healthy co-twin of an affected twin (not recorded which).

V is TRBV24-1 and J is TRBJ2-1; TCRdb's D call of TRBD1 is untestable without DNA. Germline values: CDR1 KGHDR, CDR2 SFDVKD. The CDR3 covers 16 residues. Here the CDR3 reads CATSDLGRGRIYEQFF.

V and J are TRBV4-1 and TRBJ2-5; TCRdb's D gene call, TRBD2, goes unchecked for lack of DNA. The CDR3 loop spans 16 amino acids. Germline V gives CDR1 MGHRA, CDR2 YSYEKL. CDR3 in amino acids: CASSQAARGAQETQYF.

The chain recombines TRBV7-9 with TRBJ2-5; TCRdb's D gene call, TRBD1, goes unchecked for lack of DNA. Germline loops: CDR1 SEHNR, CDR2 FQNEAQ (reference sequence). The CDR3 consists of 14 residues. The CDR3 protein is CASSDGRGGETQYF.

This chain links TRBV20-1 with TRBJ2-1. Germline lookup yields CDR1 DFQATT and CDR2 SNEGSKA (reference sequence). The CDR3 runs 13 residues. CDR3: CSPRDLGYNEQFF.

The V call is TRBV25-1, the J call TRBJ1-2. There are 13 residues in the CDR3. CDR1 is MGHDK, CDR2 SYGVNS, per germline. Here the CDR3 reads CASSELGAYGYTF.

This sequence joins TRBV7-2 and TRBJ1-5; without DNA, the TCRdb call of TRBD1 cannot be checked. CDR3 length equals 17 residues. Per germline, CDR1 SGHTA and CDR2 FQGNSA. The CDR3 spells CASSLLTGSYSNQPQHF.

This chain's CDR3 is CASSVSVGGYTF. V gene TRBV9 combines with J gene TRBJ1-2. The CDR3 loop spans 12 amino acids. Germline loops: CDR1 SGDLS, CDR2 YYNGEE.

The rearrangement links TRBV4-1 to TRBJ2-2; there is no DNA to check the TCRdb D call of TRBD1. CDR3 size: 16 residues. Looked up from germline, CDR1 is MGHRA and CDR2 is YSYEKL. The CDR3 protein is CASSQATGAQGGELFF.

V gene TRBV5-1 combines with J gene TRBJ2-7; with no DNA, the TCRdb D assignment of TRBD1 cannot be verified. Germline V gives CDR1 SGHRS, CDR2 YFSETQ. This CDR3 has 13 residues. CDR3 amino acids: CASSRQRSYEQYF.

The rearrangement links TRBV5-1 to TRBJ2-4; TCRdb names TRBD2, which stays unverified in the absence of DNA. The CDR3 is made up of 16 amino acids. Germline lookup yields CDR1 SGHRS and CDR2 YFSETQ. The CDR3 sequence: CASSRGDSNNKNIQYF.

The chain has TRBV12-3 or TRBV12-4 and TRBJ1-4; the TCRdb call, TRBD1, lacks DNA for checking. The CDR3 is 14 amino acids. The chain's CDR3 is CASSPGQRGEKLFF.

The chain employs TRBV5-6 and TRBJ2-1; without DNA, the TCRdb call of TRBD2 cannot be checked. The CDR3 sequence is 16 residues long. Germline V gives CDR1 SGHDT, CDR2 YYEEEE. The CDR3 sequence: CASSSRRRLAGNEQFF.

The J gene is TRBJ2-5, the V gene TRBV25-1; no DNA is available, so the TRBD1 call from TCRdb remains unchecked. Per the germline V gene, CDR1 is MGHDK and CDR2 is SYGVNS. CDR3 length: 13 residues. This chain's CDR3 is CASGQGVQETQYF.

The gene calls are TRBV10-2 and TRBJ2-5; TCRdb gives TRBD1 as the D gene, but with no DNA this cannot be confirmed. CDR3 length: 13 residues. Germline CDR1 reads WSHSY; CDR2 reads SAAADI. This CDR3 is CASSGTGEETQYF.

The genes are TRBV24-1 and TRBJ2-7; the TCRdb D gene call, TRBD1, has no DNA to confirm it. The CDR3 extends over 13 amino acids. CDR1 is KGHDR and CDR2 is SFDVKD in the germline V gene. The CDR3 sequence is CATSDRGQTKQYF.

This chain connects TRBV7-2 to TRBJ1-6. CDR1 SGHTA and CDR2 FQGNSA come from the germline V gene. The CDR3 sequence is 15 residues long. CDR3 sequence reads: CASSLAGRNNSPLHF.

V usage is TRBV19 and J usage is TRBJ1-1; TCRdb's D call, TRBD1, is unchecked because there is no DNA. Germline loops: CDR1 LNHDA, CDR2 SQIVND (reference sequence). This CDR3 comprises 19 residues. CDR3 sequence: CASSIGGGTDRRLNTEAFF. Based on the CDR3 plus reference TRBV19 and TRBJ1-1, the full variable domain is DGGITQSPKYLFRKEGQNVTLSCEQNLNHDAMYWYRQDPGQGLRLIYYSQIVNDFQKGDIAEGYSVSREKKESFPLTVTSAQKNPTAFYLCASSIGGGTDRRLNTEAFFGQGTRLTVV.

The V and J genes are TRBV6-1 and TRBJ1-5. CDR3 length: 15 residues. Germline CDR1 is MNHNS and CDR2 is SASEGT. This chain's CDR3 is CASSELAANNQPQHF.

J is TRBJ2-6 and V is TRBV2; the D call from TCRdb, TRBD1, cannot be confirmed without DNA. Germline-derived CDR1 and CDR2 are SNHLY and FYNNEI. The CDR3 is made up of 17 amino acids. The CDR3 here is CASSEGPGVSGANVLTF.

The CDR3 is CASSELWGGGQPQHF. The rearrangement joins TRBV2 to TRBJ1-5; absent DNA, TCRdb's TRBD1 call cannot be checked. Looked up from germline, CDR1 is SNHLY and CDR2 is FYNNEI. This CDR3 is built from 15 residues.

This chain connects TRBV20-1 to TRBJ2-7; TCRdb lists TRBD1, though no DNA is available to test this call. In germline, CDR1 is DFQATT, CDR2 SNEGSKA (reference sequence). The length of the CDR3 is 15 residues. CDR3 residues: CSASLSGLNSYEQYF.

J is TRBJ1-1 and V is TRBV7-2. From germline, CDR1 is SGHTA and CDR2 FQGNSA. This CDR3 comprises 15 residues. The CDR3: CASSFIWQANTEAFF.

The CDR3 is CASSQPGLALPDTQYF. The chain has TRBV18 and TRBJ2-3; checking the TCRdb D call of TRBD2 is not possible without DNA. Germline values: CDR1 KGHSH, CDR2 LQKENI. The CDR3 consists of 16 residues.

The rearrangement links TRBV27 to TRBJ2-1; TCRdb outputs TRBD2, but without DNA this stays unchecked. Germline V gives CDR1 MNHEY, CDR2 SMNVEV (reference sequence). CDR3 length: 16 amino acids. The CDR3 is CASNLGTSLLYNEQFF.

The rearrangement uses TRBV4-2 and TRBJ2-2; the D call from TCRdb, TRBD2, cannot be confirmed without DNA. Germline V gene lookup returns CDR1 LGHNA and CDR2 YNFKEQ. The CDR3 spans 17 residues. CDR3 residues: CASSQDPSGTDIGELFF.